Listed here are 16 T cell receptor beta chains from one sample, sequenced in a study of T cells in localized non-small cell lung cancer. Using immunoSEQ multiplex PCR, the repertoire was profiled, and TCRdb retains in-frame clones only, with some absent. The table lists 3,000 to 4,000 clones, less than 65% of them singletons. This sample comprised lymph node tissue, obtained before any cancer treatment. The receptors come from a woman between 18 and 49 years old with stage I lung adenocarcinoma.

This clone showed up just once. The genes are TRBV1 and TRBJ2-1; TRBD2 was called by the table and not checked on the DNA. TRBV1 is an annotated pseudogene. The CDR3 has 12 residues. The CDR3 protein is CASSHLSHEQFF. The CDR3, as DNA: TGCGCCAGCAGCCACCTGAGTCATGAGCAGTTCTTC.

In DNA form, the CDR3 reads TGTGCCACCAGCAGAGATAGGGCTAGCGGGAGCGCCAGGGCAGATACGCAGTATTTT. Residues: CATSRDRASGSARADTQYF. The chain is built from TRBV15 and TRBJ2-3, with TRBD2 identical over 10 bases. CDR1 LNHNV and CDR2 YYDKDF come from the germline V gene (reference sequence). The V and J ends lost 0 bases and 4 bases, in that order; junction bases with no gene match: 13. This CDR3 spans 19 amino acids. The full variable domain, with the rest looked up from reference TRBV15 and TRBJ2-3, is DAMVIQNPRYQVTQFGKPVTLSCSQTLNHNVMYWYQQKSSQAPKLLFHYYDKDFNNEADTPDNFQSRRPNTSFCFLDIRSPGLGDTAMYLCATSRDRASGSARADTQYFGPGTRLTVL.

The chain combines TRBV9 with TRBJ2-7; TRBD1 matches at 9 bases. Germline CDR1 reads SGDLS; CDR2 reads YYNGEE. CDR3 length equals 20 residues. V gave up 7 bases and J gave up 1 base; unmatched junction bases: 24. CDR3 in amino acids: CASLRSRTGDRSRGSYEQYF. The CDR3 nucleotides are TGTGCCAGCCTACGGTCTCGGACAGGGGACCGCTCTCGGGGTTCCTACGAGCAGTACTTC.

A few counts support this clone. The junction and the germline gene differ at one end; a read error may be behind it. This chain joins TRBV28 and TRBJ2-7, with 7 bases aligning to TRBD2. The CDR3 extends over 15 amino acids. Germline assignment: CDR1 MDHEN and CDR2 SYDVKM. CDR3 protein: CASSVWGRASYEQYF. CDR3 coding DNA: TGTGCCAGCAGTGTATGGGGGAGGGCCTCCTACGAGCAGTACTTC.

This chain uses TRBV18 with TRBJ1-2, with 7 nucleotides matching TRBD1. Trimming cost V 3 bases and J 4 bases; bases outside gene matches: 8. Germline V gene sequence: CDR1 KGHSH, CDR2 LQKENI. The CDR3 totals 15 residues. CDR3 DNA: TGTGCCAGCTCACCGAATACAGGGGACCCCTATGGCTACACCTTC. It translates to CASSPNTGDPYGYTF. Variable domain in full (rest from reference TRBV18 and TRBJ1-2): NAGVMQNPRHLVRRRGQEARLRCSPMKGHSHVYWYRQLPEEGLKFMVYLQKENIIDESGMPKERFSAEFPKEGPSILRIQQVVRGDSAAYFCASSPNTGDPYGYTFGSGTRLTVV.

V and J are TRBV14 and TRBJ2-7; D perhaps matches TRBD1 (6 bases). This CDR3 has 16 residues. CDR1 and CDR2 (germline): SGHDN, FVKESK. V was shortened by 4 bases and J by 2 bases, with 18 bases between the two germline ends. The CDR3 DNA is TGTGCCAGCAGCCCAAGGGGCGGACAGTTAACCTACGAGCAGTACTTC. Protein product: CASSPRGGQLTYEQYF.

V is TRBV10-1 and J is TRBJ2-2; perhaps TRBD2 as D (5 bases). The CDR3 totals 11 residues. V lost 6 bases and J lost 6, with 5 bases in between. Germline CDR1 and CDR2: WNHNN and SYGVQD (reference sequence). CDR3 sequence: CASSGAGELFF. For the CDR3, the DNA is TGCGCCAGCAGCGGGGCCGGGGAGCTGTTTTTT.

This clone has more than one count but fewer than ten. This chain connects TRBV9 to TRBJ2-7; D uncertain. V gave up 3 bases and J gave up 0 bases, with 10 bases separating them. Germline V lookup: CDR1 SGDLS, CDR2 YYNGEE. The CDR3 is 14 amino acids. CDR3 nucleotides: TGTGCCAGCAGCGGAGACTCAAGCTCCTACGAGCAGTACTTC. Protein sequence: CASSGDSSSYEQYF.

The chain employs TRBV1 and TRBJ2-2; the table gives TRBD1 as D, unverified against the DNA. TRBV1 is a known pseudogene. The length of the CDR3 is 15 residues. CDR3 protein: CASSHYQGNTGELFF. The CDR3 DNA follows: TGCGCCAGCAGCCATTATCAGGGGAACACCGGGGAGCTGTTTTTT.

The V call is TRBV28, the J call TRBJ1-1; D is ambiguous. CDR1 and CDR2 (germline): MDHEN, SYDVKM. The V end was cut by 4 bases, the J end by 1 base, with 13 bases between. The CDR3 is 15 residues long. The CDR3 DNA is TGTGCCAGCAGTTCTCCACGGGGATGGAACACTGAAGCTTTCTTT. Its translation: CASSSPRGWNTEAFF.

The rearrangement uses TRBV4-1 and TRBJ2-2; 8 bases agree with TRBD2. This CDR3 region has 18 residues. Trimming at V came to 2 bases and at J to 1 base, leaving 9 bases not matched to a gene. Per germline, CDR1 MGHRA and CDR2 YSYEKL. CDR3 DNA: TGCGCCAGCAGCCAATACGCGATGGCGGGAGGGAACACCGGGGAGCTGTTTTTT. Protein product: CASSQYAMAGGNTGELFF.

This clone was seen a handful of times. V gene TRBV6-7 combines with J gene TRBJ1-2; D is uncertain. TRBV6-7 is designated an ORF whose function remains uncertain. The CDR3 consists of 15 residues. V was shortened by 5 bases and J by 7 bases, with 20 bases between the two germline ends. The CDR3 loop reads CASSDSWGGGSGYTF. The DNA of the CDR3 is TGTGCCAGCAGTGATTCGTGGGGTGGAGGGAGTGGCTACACCTTC.

This clone was recorded a few times. The chain carries TRBV9 and TRBJ1-1; no firm D call. Germline V gives CDR1 SGDLS, CDR2 YYNGEE. Deletions cut 5 bases from V and 4 bases from J, with 15 bases between. CDR3 length: 14 amino acids. CDR3 DNA: TGTGCCAGCAGTTTCTTAACAGCGGGCACTGAAGCTTTCTTT. Amino acids: CASSFLTAGTEAFF.

This clone has just a few counts. CDR3 sequence reads: CASSYSNVDFPPDYGYTF. In DNA, the CDR3 is TGTGCCAGCAGTTACAGTAATGTGGACTTTCCGCCAGACTATGGCTACACCTTC. V usage is TRBV6-8 and J usage is TRBJ1-2; D gene uncertain. This CDR3 contains 18 residues. CDR1 is MNHGY, CDR2 SAAAGT, per germline. V lost 2 bases to trimming and J lost 3 bases, with 22 bases between them.

This chain connects TRBV30 to TRBJ1-4; D is uncertain. Germline assignment: CDR1 GTSNPN and CDR2 SVGIG (reference sequence). Trimming cost V 3 bases and J 10 bases, with 9 bases left between them. This CDR3 is built from 11 residues. The CDR3 spells CAWSEGGKLFF. DNA for the CDR3: TGTGCCTGGAGCGAAGGAGGAAAACTGTTTTTT.

This clone was counted between two and nine times. This chain uses TRBV28 with TRBJ1-2, with unresolved D. V shed 6 bases and J shed 3 bases, with 11 bases lying between them. In germline, CDR1 is MDHEN, CDR2 SYDVKM. The CDR3 runs 13 residues. The CDR3 sequence is CASRDPGYYGYTF. CDR3 coding DNA: TGTGCCAGCAGGGACCCCGGTTACTATGGCTACACCTTC.